A single T cell receptor (beta chain) is shown here with its context. It has no known antigen specificity. Per-base qualities were not stored, and no clone one base away is much larger. Measured from the cysteine to the phenylalanine, the CDR3 is 15 residues long. The entry retains the CDR3 DNA only, 45 bases that are in frame from base 1. As encoded in the germline V gene (reference sequence), CDR1 is LNHNV while CDR2 is YYDKDF. Here V drops 2 bases and J drops 8 bases, and the junction holds 3 bases not matched to any gene. TCR CDR3 regions were amplified from genomic DNA by multiplex PCR using the deep immunoSEQ assay. For each cell subset, the extracted genomic DNA was distributed evenly across all wells of several immunoSEQ 96-well plates, and each plate served as one replicate. For unsorted PBMC, 300 ng genomic DNA, equal to tens of thousands of T cell genomes, was loaded into each replicate PCR. Ten immunoSEQ deep assay plates were used to sequence unsorted PBMC genomic DNA. The purified libraries were quantified using a Qubit 3.0 fluorometer, sized with a Bioanalyzer 2100, and then quantified again using the KAPA Library Quantification kit. Each immunoSEQ 96-well plate was sequenced on its own single-read 150-cycle Illumina NextSeq 550 flow cell. The original pipeline was this. Because the immunoSEQ output held only junctional sequences and lacked quality scores, the filtering could not match the filtering applied to full-length reads. To assign V/J genes and CDR3, sequences were annotated against IMGT germline references using PyIR, a Python wrapper for IgBLAST v1.9. Reads were filtered out if the reads had weak V/J assignments (E-value above 1e-6), no CDR3, stop codons, out-of-frame junctions, or ambiguous translated residues. V3J clonotypes were defined as sequences sharing an identical inferred V gene, J gene, and CDR3 amino acid sequence. To compute the percentage overlap between repertoires, the number of shared unique clonotypes was divided by the size of the smaller repertoire. RTK rarefaction, the Chao1 estimator, and Recon v2.1 estimates of unobserved clonotypes were used to assess repertoire richness. The table comes from immuneACCESS by way of TCRdb, which keeps in-frame sequences with V and J called. Part of the clones is missing from these tables; in studies checked, under half for an unresolved V gene and the rest for unknown reasons. That table gives V, J and clone size, and the DNA gave D and trimming. The sample table records roughly 500,000 clones; about 78% of these occur just once. Of the sample, approximately 12% falls within the top ten clones.

This sample is drawn from a study of shared clonotypes between healthy human individuals (dated by TCRdb to the early 2020s). Context from the whole study: A few men and two women, aged 18 to 49 years, made up the cohort. Between about 0.8 and 9 billion PBMCs per donor were obtained by leukapheresis. The study deeply sequenced blood TCR repertoires of five healthy adults to estimate repertoire size and the extent of clonotype sharing between individuals. Libraries were prepared and TCR repertoires were sequenced by different laboratories using diverse techniques, in order to increase sequencing depth and limit assay-specific biases. What the research found in general, with its limitations: Sampling was restricted to blood, and TCR repertoires in tissue are likely to differ from TCR repertoires in blood. Pairwise subsampling indicated that sequencing depth was expected to affect the degree of clonotype sharing among donors. The small number of donors limited the genetic and exposure-history diversity represented.

Healthy HIV-negative adults with no recently reported acute infections or vaccinations were included as donors. All donors were Caucasian adults living in Nashville, Tennessee, USA. For unsorted samples, tens of millions of PBMCs were counted, and genomic DNA was extracted using the QIAamp DNA Blood Mini kit. Blood was obtained by leukapheresis, after which PBMCs were separated by Ficoll-Histopaque density gradient centrifugation and cryopreserved in liquid nitrogen vapor phase. The chain is encoded by TRBV15 joined to TRBJ2-1; TRBD2 agrees with 13 junctional bases. Sequencing used PBMCs. The source is a woman between 35 and 50 years old in good health. Some clones in this sample may be carry-over from other donors' samples. The CDR3 corresponds to CATSRRTSGRHEQFF. The DNA reads TGTGCCACCAGCAGAAGGACTAGCGGGAGACATGAGCAGTTCTTC.